A selection of T cell receptor beta chains follows, all from one sample in a study of graft-versus-host responses after intestinal transplantation. Only in-frame clones appear in the TCRdb table, and some are missing; sequencing was by immunoSEQ multiplex PCR. The sample contains under 100,000 clones, 85% to 95% of which appear only once. The antigens these receptors bind are not known. This material consisted of unstimulated CD8+ T cells sorted from spleen or lymph node cells, taken before transplant. Source of these receptors: a human donor who was the organ donor for an intestinal transplant. CDR3s include the opening cysteine and the closing phenylalanine or tryptophan. The order of the fields is J gene, D gene, V gene, clone size, CDR3 protein, CDR3 DNA. A D gene is named only where the DNA matches it firmly. The size entry is marked missing in some rows and otherwise reads once, few, many or a size class.

TRBJ2-7,TRBD1,TRBV30,few,CACLTGGYEQYF,TGTGCCTGCCTTACAGGGGGCTACGAGCAGTACTTC
TRBJ2-7,TRBD2,TRBV7-2,NA,CASSFHPRSDSGGLRQYF,TGTGCCAGCAGCTTCCACCCCCGGAGTGATAGCGGGGGTCTCAGGCAGTACTTC
TRBJ2-7,NA,TRBV27,NA,CASSHHPGTPPYEQYF,TGTGCCAGCAGCCACCATCCCGGGACTCCACCCTACGAGCAGTACTTC
TRBJ2-2,TRBD2,TRBV7-8,NA,CASSTKLAGVTGELFF,TGTGCCAGCAGCACAAAGCTAGCGGGAGTCACCGGGGAGCTGTTTTTT
TRBJ1-2,TRBD1,TRBV29-1,NA,CSAGTGVGYAF,TGCAGCGCCGGGACAGGGGTCGGCTACGCCTTC
TRBJ2-5,TRBD1,TRBV9,NA,CASSVDPGTGQETQYF,TGTGCCAGCAGCGTAGATCCCGGGACAGGGCAAGAGACCCAGTACTTC
TRBJ2-7,TRBD2,TRBV4-2,NA,CASRRGEGYEQYF,TGTGCCAGCAGGAGAGGGGAGGGGTACGAGCAGTACTTC
TRBJ1-5,NA,TRBV10-3,NA,CAISESEQINQPQHF,TGTGCCATCAGTGAGTCCGAACAAATCAATCAGCCCCAGCATTTT
TRBJ2-2,NA,TRBV6-5,NA,CASQNTGELFF,TGTGCCAGCCAGAACACCGGGGAGCTGTTTTTT
TRBJ1-1,NA,TRBV6-5,NA,CASTGRWDTNTEAFF,TGTGCCAGCACCGGGAGGTGGGACACGAACACTGAAGCTTTCTTT
TRBJ2-3,TRBD2,TRBV7-2,NA,CASSSLRRREYHTQYF,TGTGCCAGCAGCTCCCTCCGACGGCGGGAGTATCATACGCAGTATTTT
TRBJ2-1,NA,TRBV4-3,NA,CASSQAHLGGNEQFF,TGCGCCAGCAGCCAAGCTCATTTAGGAGGCAATGAGCAGTTCTTC
TRBJ1-6,NA,TRBV4-1,NA,CASSRTPPGDSYNSPLHF,TGCGCCAGCAGCCGCACTCCACCGGGGGACTCCTATAATTCACCCCTCCACTTT
TRBJ1-2,TRBD1,TRBV7-9,NA,CASSSRTGPPYGYTF,TGTGCCAGCAGCAGCAGGACAGGCCCTCCTTATGGCTACACCTTC
TRBJ2-1,TRBD2,TRBV5-4,NA,CASSRLAGVGNEQFF,TGTGCCAGCAGCCGACTAGCGGGAGTAGGCAATGAGCAGTTCTTC
TRBJ2-3,TRBD1,TRBV19,NA,CASTQGADTQYF,TGTGCCAGTACCCAGGGGGCAGATACGCAGTATTTT
TRBJ1-2,NA,TRBV7-9,NA,CASSLGGNYGYTF,TGTGCCAGCAGCTTAGGCGGGAACTATGGCTACACCTTC
TRBJ2-2,NA,TRBV5-1,NA,CASSLASGVNTGELFF,TGCGCCAGCAGCTTGGCCAGCGGAGTTAACACCGGGGAGCTGTTTTTT
TRBJ2-3,TRBD2,TRBV27,NA,CASRIAGGGDTQYF,TGTGCCAGCAGAATAGCGGGGGGGGGAGATACGCAGTATTTT
TRBJ2-7,TRBD2,TRBV29-1,NA,CSVEDWGGEAYEQYF,TGCAGCGTTGAAGATTGGGGAGGGGAGGCCTACGAGCAGTACTTC
TRBJ2-4,NA,TRBV2,NA,CARATREENIQYF,TGTGCCAGGGCGACTCGTGAAGAAAACATTCAGTACTTC
TRBJ1-1,TRBD1,TRBV29-1,NA,CSVEDIQTGRAEAFF,TGCAGCGTTGAAGATATCCAGACAGGGCGTGCTGAAGCTTTCTTT